This paragraph covers one TCR beta chain sequence. The antigen remains undetermined. A multiplex PCR was run with 60 Vbeta primers and 13 Jbeta primers. Libraries were prepared by immunoSEQ multiplex PCR; TCRdb keeps only in-frame clonotypes and omits some of them. The sample includes about 130,000 clones, roughly 8.3% seen only once; the top ten take 5.5%. The data belong to a study of cytomegalovirus exposure and HLA in healthy donors. About the research overall: HLA-typed donors were the source of about 90 million unique TCRs held in an early data release. Notes on the study in general: Earlier analysis looked at TCR beta V segments, and most were productive about 90% or about 30% of the time.

This CDR3 region has 13 residues. Germline CDR1 MGHRA, CDR2 YSYEKL. V lost 1 base to trimming and J lost 3 bases, with 6 bases between them. This sequence joins TRBV4-1 and TRBJ1-1, with D uncertain. What was sequenced was PBMCs. The TCR comes from a man aged 35 to 55 in good health and CMV-seronegative. The CDR3 bases are TGCGCCAGCAGCCAAGGTCGGGACACTGAAGCTTTCTTT. It specifies CASSQGRDTEAFF.